This T cell receptor beta chain is drawn from a study of blood T cell repertoires in COVID-19. Study background: Donors in the United States, Italy and Spain gave samples during acute or convalescent COVID-19.

Participants reported their clinical history, and cohort assignment relied on those reports. Before being deemed recovered, Cohort 3 donors had two negative PCRs, clearance, or symptom resolution. Authors' analysis steps: Reference gene primer amplification gave nucleated cell count estimates. Assay used: immunoSEQ multiplex PCR; TCRdb lists only in-frame clones, some missing. V, J and clone size derive from that table, while D and trimming were established from the DNA sequence. The data contain 360,000 or so clones, roughly nine tenths of them singletons. Trimming stripped 2 bases from V and 5 bases from J, with 15 bases between. CDR1 MGHDK and CDR2 SYGVNS come from the germline V gene. The CDR3 has 15 residues.

The material sequenced was PBMCs or T cells enriched from blood (not recorded which). This clonotype was obtained from a woman between 25 and 40 years old who had recovered from COVID-19. This chain connects TRBV25-1 to TRBJ2-5, with a possible D match to TRBD1 (6 bases). The CDR3 is CASSERGTTVETQYF. The DNA for the CDR3 is TGTGCCAGCAGTGAAAGAGGGACAACGGTTGAGACCCAGTACTTC.